What follows are 20 T cell receptor beta chains derived from one specimen sequenced in a study of Ad26.COV2.S vaccination and SARS-CoV-2 variants. Sequenced by immunoSEQ multiplex PCR; TCRdb stores in-frame clones only, minus some. In the table there are about 500,000 clones, roughly 87% of which are singletons. Treatment in this sample: around 19 received Ad26.COV2.S at low or high dose, single or two shots; 5 received placebo; per-sample allocation not given. On day 63 after the first injection, vaccine and placebo recipients gave samples. The sequencing here drew on peripheral blood, taken in a trial of Ad26.COV2.S vaccine versus placebo. These receptors were taken from a person aged 18-65 years who received the Ad26.COV2.S COVID-19 vaccine or a placebo.

The chain has TRBV7-8 and TRBJ1-2; D is possibly TRBD1 (5 bases). This CDR3 is built from 13 residues. Per germline, CDR1 SGHVS and CDR2 FQNEAQ. V gave up 1 base and J gave up 4 bases, with 7 bases separating them. As DNA, the CDR3 is TGTGCCAGCAGCTTAGATCAGGGCTATGGCTACACCTTC. Its protein is CASSLDQGYGYTF.

The V and J genes are TRBV7-8 and TRBJ2-1; D is perhaps TRBD1 (6 bases). The germline CDR1 and CDR2 sequences are SGHVS and FQNEAQ. This CDR3 has 20 amino acids. V was trimmed by 1 base and J by 0 bases, leaving 22 bases between them. CDR3 sequence reads: CASSLGLKTGRTNSYNEQFF. The CDR3 region has the DNA TGTGCCAGCAGCTTAGGGCTAAAGACAGGACGAACTAACTCCTACAATGAGCAGTTCTTC. Full variable domain (remainder filled in from reference TRBV7-8 and TRBJ2-1): GAGVSQSPRYKVAKRGQDVALRCDPISGHVSLFWYQQALGQGPEFLTYFQNEAQLDKSGLPSDRFFAERPEGSVSTLKIQRTQQEDSAVYLCASSLGLKTGRTNSYNEQFFGPGTRLTVL.

Comment on this clone: Other DNA sequences in this specimen translate into the identical CDR3. This sequence joins TRBV3-1 (or the pseudogene TRBV3-2) and TRBJ1-1; the D is unclear. CDR3 length: 13 amino acids. From germline, CDR1 is LGHDT and CDR2 YNNKEL (reference sequence). V was pared by 0 bases and J by 5 bases, with 7 bases between. In DNA form, the CDR3 reads TGTGCCAGCAGCCAAGACCGGGGAACTGAAGCTTTCTTT. Translated, it gives CASSQDRGTEAFF.

The rearrangement joins TRBV27 to TRBJ1-1; 9 nucleotides agree with TRBD1. With 3 bases clipped from V and 5 bases from J, the junction kept 16 bases outside the gene matches. Germline values: CDR1 MNHEY, CDR2 SMNVEV (reference sequence). CDR3 size: 18 residues. In DNA form, the CDR3 reads TGTGCCAGCAGTTTTACAGGGGGCGCAAAAACTTGGGGGACTGAAGCTTTCTTT. Protein product: CASSFTGGAKTWGTEAFF.

The rearrangement links TRBV27 to TRBJ2-5; TRBD2 agrees at 8 bases. The CDR3 covers 14 residues. After removal of 7 bases from V and 6 bases from J, the junction contained 10 bases not matched to a gene. The germline gives CDR1 MNHEY, CDR2 SMNVEV (reference sequence). DNA of the CDR3: TGTGCCAGCACCAGCGGACTAGCCAAACAGACCCAGTACTTC. It yields the protein CASTSGLAKQTQYF.

This chain links TRBV19 with TRBJ1-1; weak D call: TRBD1 (6 bases). V was shortened by 7 bases and J by 4 bases, with 16 bases between the two germline ends. Germline CDR1 reads LNHDA; CDR2 reads SQIVND (reference sequence). There are 14 residues in the CDR3. CDR3 in DNA: TGTGCCAGTAATCGGGAGGGGGAGTTCACTGAAGCTTTCTTT. Translating it yields CASNREGEFTEAFF.

This rearrangement joins TRBV7-2 to TRBJ2-2; D may match TRBD1 or TRBD2 (6 bases each). V lost 1 base and J 4 bases, leaving 10 bases between the germline ends. The CDR3 has 15 amino acids. Looked up from germline, CDR1 is SGHTA and CDR2 is FQGNSA. CDR3 region: CASSLGRGGTGELFF. The CDR3 DNA reads as TGTGCCAGCAGCTTAGGCAGGGGAGGCACCGGGGAGCTGTTTTTT.

This chain uses TRBV7-8 with TRBJ2-5; possibly TRBD2 for D (6 bases). CDR3 length: 14 amino acids. The V gene's germline CDR1 is SGHVS and CDR2 FQNEAQ. V was cut by 3 bases and J by 1 base, with 9 bases left in between. CDR3 coding DNA: TGTGCCAGCAGCTTCGCGACTAGCCAAGAGACCCAGTACTTC. This sequence encodes CASSFATSQETQYF.

The sample holds one count of this clone. The chain links TRBV6-6 to TRBJ2-5, with TRBD1 as a possible D gene (7 bases). The CDR3 runs to 14 residues. V gave up 3 bases and J gave up 4 bases, with 12 bases separating them. Germline CDR1 is MNHNY and CDR2 is SVGAGI (reference sequence). The CDR3 sequence is CASSYGGGLETQYF. CDR3 bases: TGTGCCAGCAGTTATGGAGGGGGCCTAGAGACCCAGTACTTC.

The chain carries TRBV28 and TRBJ1-2, with D perhaps matching TRBD1 (5 bases). This CDR3 comprises 15 residues. Germline V lookup: CDR1 MDHEN, CDR2 SYDVKM. Trimming cost V 5 bases and J 6 bases, with 19 bases left between them. Here the CDR3 reads CASSPSGTPRDGYTF. As DNA, the CDR3 is TGTGCCAGCAGTCCCTCCGGGACCCCTCGGGATGGCTACACCTTC.

The CDR3 sequence is CASSKQGGQETQYF. CDR3 sequence (DNA): TGTGCCAGCAGCAAACAGGGGGGCCAAGAGACCCAGTACTTC. V gene TRBV9 combines with J gene TRBJ2-5; TRBD1 aligns across 8 bases. The CDR3 is 14 residues long. J lost 1 base, V lost 4 bases, and 3 bases had no gene match. Germline V gene lookup returns CDR1 SGDLS and CDR2 YYNGEE.

The rearrangement joins TRBV30 to TRBJ1-3; no definite D call. CDR3 length: 10 amino acids. Germline V gives CDR1 GTSNPN, CDR2 SVGIG (reference sequence). V gave up 5 bases and J gave up 7 bases, with 6 bases separating them. CDR3 sequence reads: CAWGGNTIYF. CDR3 in DNA: TGTGCCTGGGGCGGGAACACCATATATTTT.

The J gene is TRBJ1-4, the V gene TRBV4-3; D unresolved. Trimming took 4 bases from V and 0 from J, leaving 12 bases between them. In germline, CDR1 is LGHNA, CDR2 YSLEER. The CDR3 extends over 16 amino acids. The CDR3 sequence is CASSRVITATNEKLFF. The CDR3 region has the DNA TGCGCCAGCAGCCGGGTTATTACAGCAACTAATGAAAAACTGTTTTTT.

J is TRBJ2-7 and V is TRBV2, with D unresolved. Between the trimmed V and J ends, which lost 7 bases and 4 bases, there was a span of 8 bases. The CDR3 totals 11 residues. Germline V CDR1 and CDR2: SNHLY, FYNNEI. The CDR3 region is CASTRIYEQYF. CDR3 sequence (DNA): TGTGCCAGCACTCGCATATACGAGCAGTACTTC.

The chain uses TRBV28 and TRBJ2-7; D may match TRBD1 or TRBD2 (5 bases each). Germline CDR1 MDHEN, CDR2 SYDVKM. This CDR3 has 15 amino acids. Trimming removed 7 bases from V and 5 bases from J, with 21 bases in between. The CDR3 DNA reads TGTGCCAGCACTATTAGGGGCCCGGGATCCGACGAGCAGTACTTC. This encodes CASTIRGPGSDEQYF.

The chain joins TRBV4-2 to TRBJ2-5, with TRBD2 matching over 11 bases. Looked up from germline, CDR1 is LGHNA and CDR2 is YNFKEQ. The V gene end was trimmed by 0 bases and the J gene end by 1 base; junction bases not matched to a gene: 4. The CDR3 length is 17 residues. The CDR3 DNA reads as TGTGCCAGCAGCCAAGAAGGTCTAGCGGGGGGCCAAGAGACCCAGTACTTC. It is translated as CASSQEGLAGGQETQYF.

The chain uses TRBV19 and TRBJ1-1; D is ambiguous. The CDR3 has 14 amino acids. The germline gives CDR1 LNHDA, CDR2 SQIVND (reference sequence). Trimming took 3 bases from V and 3 from J, leaving 11 bases between them. CDR3 bases: TGTGCCAGTAGTATTTGGGCAGGAGACACTGAAGCTTTCTTT. Translation: CASSIWAGDTEAFF.

The chain has TRBV7-8 and TRBJ2-6, with 7 positions matching TRBD1. The CDR3 has 18 amino acids. The junction had 14 bases not matched to a gene; V was cut back by 0 bases and J by 9 bases. Germline CDR1 SGHVS, CDR2 FQNEAQ. This CDR3 reads CASSLAHFGTELFNVLTF. The CDR3 DNA sequence: TGTGCCAGCAGCTTAGCACACTTCGGGACAGAGCTCTTCAACGTCCTGACTTTC.

The chain couples TRBV9 to TRBJ2-6; no clear D gene. Germline CDR1 is SGDLS and CDR2 is YYNGEE. The CDR3 has 14 amino acids. The V gene lost 3 bases and the J gene lost 0 bases, with 4 bases spanning the gap. Here the CDR3 DNA reads TGTGCCAGCAGCGGCCTCTCTGGGGCCAACGTCCTGACTTTC. Translating gives CASSGLSGANVLTF.

CDR3 in DNA: TGTGCCAGCAGCCAAGATGGCTACAACTCTGGAAACACCATATATTTT. Translated: CASSQDGYNSGNTIYF. V is TRBV4-2 and J is TRBJ1-3; D unclear. The ends were cut back, 0 bases at V and 0 bases at J, with 9 bases in the middle. Germline V gene data show CDR1 as LGHNA and CDR2 as YNFKEQ. This CDR3 is built from 16 residues.